Listed below are T cell receptor beta chains from one sample, sequenced in a study of beta chain features in type 1 diabetes. Here immunoSEQ multiplex PCR was the method, and the copy in TCRdb shows in-frame clones only, minus some. The sample records a few hundred thousand clones, 9.6% being singletons. Sequencing was performed on central memory CD4+ T cells from blood. The receptors were sampled from a man under 40 with type 1 diabetes. The CDR3 runs from the conserved cysteine through the conserved F or W. The D gene is left open where the match is weak. The size of a clone is reported for some rows only, either as once, few or many, or as a class for expanded clones.

>NA|TRBV29-1|many|TRBJ2-5
CSVVFSSAGETQYF
TGCAGCGTTGTATTTTCGTCTGCGGGAGAGACCCAGTACTTC
>TRBD2|TRBV7-9|NA|TRBJ2-2
CASSLGLAVNTGELFF
TGTGCCAGCAGCTTGGGACTAGCGGTTAACACCGGGGAGCTGTTTTTT
>TRBD2|TRBV7-2|few|TRBJ2-1
CASRGTGLAANEQFF
TGTGCCAGCAGAGGGACGGGACTAGCAGCCAATGAGCAGTTCTTC
>TRBD1|TRBV6-6|NA|TRBJ1-5
CASSYSGQGAQPQHF
TGTGCCAGCAGTTACTCCGGACAGGGGGCTCAGCCCCAGCATTTT
>NA|TRBV7-9|few|TRBJ1-3
CASSLSSSLDGNTIYF
TGTGCCAGCAGCTTATCGAGCAGTTTGGACGGAAACACCATATATTTT
>NA|TRBV5-6|few|TRBJ2-5
CASSYEETQYF
TGTGCCAGCAGCTATGAGGAGACCCAGTACTTC
>TRBD1|TRBV19|NA|TRBJ1-5
CASTPRGTGGYSNQPQHF
TGTGCCAGTACCCCTAGGGGCACAGGGGGCTATAGCAATCAGCCCCAGCATTTT
>TRBD2|TRBV2|few|TRBJ2-1
CASIAGIYNEQFF
TGTGCCAGCATAGCGGGAATCTACAATGAGCAGTTCTTC
>TRBD1|TRBV7-9|NA|TRBJ1-1
CASSFGQVNTEAFF
TGTGCCAGCAGCTTTGGACAGGTGAACACTGAAGCTTTCTTT
>TRBD1|TRBV4-1|NA|TRBJ2-3
CASSQDWDSPDTQYF
TGCGCCAGCAGCCAAGATTGGGACAGCCCGGATACGCAGTATTTT
>TRBD2|TRBV5-1|few|TRBJ2-3
CASSASGRATDTQYF
TGCGCCAGCAGCGCTAGCGGGAGGGCCACAGATACGCAGTATTTT
>NA|TRBV4-2|NA|TRBJ2-5
CASSQDLSQGETQYF
TGTGCCAGCAGCCAAGATCTTTCGCAGGGAGAGACCCAGTACTTC
>TRBD1|TRBV6-6|NA|TRBJ2-5
CASRVQGQETQYF
TGTGCCAGCAGAGTACAGGGGCAAGAGACCCAGTACTTC
>NA|TRBV7-8|NA|TRBJ2-1
CASSLGGQNNEQFF
TGTGCCAGCAGCTTAGGAGGACAGAACAATGAGCAGTTCTTC
>TRBD1|TRBV5-1|NA|TRBJ2-7
CASSSAPSGGARSEQYF
TGCGCCAGCAGCTCAGCCCCTTCAGGGGGAGCCCGGAGCGAGCAGTACTTC
>TRBD2|TRBV5-4|few|TRBJ2-3
CASSQDTSGRQWGRDTQYF
TGTGCCAGCAGCCAAGATACCAGCGGGAGACAATGGGGGAGGGATACGCAGTATTTT
>TRBD1|TRBV9|many|TRBJ1-1
CASSVRTGNTEAFF
TGTGCCAGCAGCGTGAGGACAGGGAACACTGAAGCTTTCTTT
>NA|TRBV27|many|TRBJ2-4
CASTSQGGDIQYF
TGTGCCAGCACCTCGCAGGGTGGGGACATTCAGTACTTC
>NA|TRBV6-5|NA|TRBJ1-4
CASSYSIEGTNEKLFF
TGTGCCAGCAGTTACTCAATCGAGGGAACTAATGAAAAACTGTTTTTT
>NA|TRBV5-1|NA|TRBJ2-1
CASTGTGGNEQFF
TGCGCCAGCACCGGGACGGGCGGCAATGAGCAGTTCTTC
>TRBD2|TRBV5-1|few|TRBJ2-3
CASSSTSGLSTDTQYF
TGCGCCAGCAGCTCTACTAGCGGGCTAAGCACAGATACGCAGTATTTT
>NA|TRBV11-2|NA|TRBJ2-5
CASSLAGSETQYF
TGTGCCAGCAGCTTAGCCGGGTCAGAGACCCAGTACTTC
>TRBD2|TRBV5-1|NA|TRBJ2-5
CATSRGGQETQYF
TGCGCCACCTCGAGGGGAGGGCAAGAGACCCAGTACTTC
>TRBD1|TRBV28|NA|TRBJ1-5
CASSPAGGWNQPQHF
TGTGCCAGCAGTCCTGCAGGGGGCTGGAATCAGCCCCAGCATTTT
>NA|TRBV28|many|TRBJ1-4
CASSSGAIQEKLFF
TGTGCCAGCAGCAGTGGGGCGATACAGGAAAAACTGTTTTTT
>NA|TRBV6-5|NA|TRBJ1-2
CASSQGLNYGYTF
TGTGCCAGCAGTCAGGGGCTGAACTATGGCTACACCTTC
>NA|TRBV7-6|few|TRBJ1-1
CASSLVTGNTEAFF
TGTGCCAGCAGCTTAGTTACGGGGAACACTGAAGCTTTCTTT